This TCR beta chain comes out of a study of CD8+CD57+ T cells in acquired aplastic anemia (dated by TCRdb to the late 2010s). Broadly, across the study: On average, sorted CD4+ and CD8+ cells yielded around 3.4 ug of extracted DNA, with a range of about 0.19 to 30 ug. CD8+CD57+ expansion was defined as frequency above the mean frequency observed in healthy subjects. Study-wide conclusions, independent of this receptor: Nearly 30 CD8+ CDR3 sequences were found in both patients and controls but appeared to be highly expressed in patients and within the immunodominant clones of the patients. CD8+ Simpson's diversity did not differ significantly between patients and healthy controls (P=0.060).

As regards this clonotype: What antigen it recognizes has not been identified. Base quality data are lacking; no much larger clone is found one base away.

Patients chosen for sequencing had shown expansion of CD8+CD57+ cells by flow cytometry. Severe acquired aplastic anemia was diagnosed in all patients according to International Study of Aplastic Anemia and Agranulocytosis and Camitta criteria. At the time blood was sampled, none of the patients had received any therapy. In this study, sorted CD4+ and CD8+ T cells from the blood of healthy subjects and of severe aplastic anemia patients had their TCR repertoires deep-sequenced. In the USA, patient enrollment took place under clinicaltrials.gov protocols 00001620, 01623167, 00001397, 00071045, 00081523 and 00961064. Ficoll-Paque density gradient centrifugation was used to isolate peripheral blood mononuclear cells. CD4+ and CD8+ T cells were sorted by FACS or magnetic beads before DNA extraction. The CDR3 sequence holds 15 residues, the cysteine and phenylalanine included. CDR3 DNA is the only sequence kept; it has 45 bases, read in frame from the first base. Trimming removed 6 bases from V and 3 bases from J; the gene matches leave 7 bases unexplained. From the germline V gene, CDR1 is MDHEN and CDR2 is SYDVKM.

TCR beta VDJ combination and CDR3 sequence profiling used genomic DNA as the template. TCR repertoire sequencing was run on an Illumina HiSeq 2000. Per the source publication's procedure: Repertoires were assessed using TRBV/TRBJ rearrangement plots, CDR3 size and DJ length profiles, and Simpson's diversity index. The most abundant DNA sequence in the deep sequencing data was defined as the immunodominant clone. CDR3 amino acid sequences were screened for sharing across subjects and were compared with published repertoires and the VDJdb database. The raw public reads went through TCRdb reprocessing: fastp at Q25, MiXCR clone calling, in-frame beta chains kept. Rows are combined by CDR3 protein, so each entry shows the most common genes and DNA. The V and J calls were not made by the authors but by TCRdb's processing. The sample data list approximately 120,000 distinct CDR3 sequences, and over 30% of these were observed just once. About 2.7% of the sample rests with the top ten.

The clonotype comes from a human donor with aplastic anemia. This chain is built from TRBV28 and TRBJ1-1; 10 bases in the middle match TRBD1. Input material: sorted CD4+, CD8+, or CD8+CD57+ T cells (not recorded which) from PBMCs. The DNA reads as follows: TGTGCCAGCAGATCGATGGACAGGGGGTACACTGAAGCTTTCTTT. Its translation reads: CASRSMDRGYTEAFF. Reference TRBV28 and TRBJ1-1 genes cover what lies past the CDR3, so the full variable domain is DVKVTQSSRYLVKRTGEKVFLECVQDMDHENMFWYRQDPGLGLRLIYFSYDVKMKEKGDIPEGYSVSREKKERFSLILESASTNQTSMYLCASRSMDRGYTEAFFGQGTRLTVV.